The clone carrying this T cell receptor (beta chain) was picked up many times. As yet, its antigen is unknown. A modified ARM-PCR protocol with three rounds of nested PCR amplified TCRbeta. In TCRdb, the multiplex PCR reads were re-called with MiXCR into one record per CDR3 protein. This sample has roughly 150,000 distinct CDR3 sequences; approximately 72% occur once, and the top ten carry 15% to 20%. The sample is drawn from a study of tumor and adjacent non-tumor tissue in lung cancer. General study results and limits: Significantly higher TCR diversity was found in tumor than normal lung.

RNA was extracted from bulk tissue without any cell sorting. The CDR3 length is 15 residues. Germline CDR1 and CDR2: SGHNT and YENEEA. The V end lost 5 bases, the J end lost 8 bases, and 19 bases lay between the germline ends. Sequencing was done on a sample of lung tumor tissue. This clonotype was obtained from a man in his 60s with small cell lung cancer. J is TRBJ2-1 and V is TRBV11-3, with D unresolved. CDR3: CASSRIRRSRDEQFF. Here the CDR3 DNA reads TGTGCCAGCAGCCGTATCCGTAGGTCTAGAGATGAGCAGTTCTTC.